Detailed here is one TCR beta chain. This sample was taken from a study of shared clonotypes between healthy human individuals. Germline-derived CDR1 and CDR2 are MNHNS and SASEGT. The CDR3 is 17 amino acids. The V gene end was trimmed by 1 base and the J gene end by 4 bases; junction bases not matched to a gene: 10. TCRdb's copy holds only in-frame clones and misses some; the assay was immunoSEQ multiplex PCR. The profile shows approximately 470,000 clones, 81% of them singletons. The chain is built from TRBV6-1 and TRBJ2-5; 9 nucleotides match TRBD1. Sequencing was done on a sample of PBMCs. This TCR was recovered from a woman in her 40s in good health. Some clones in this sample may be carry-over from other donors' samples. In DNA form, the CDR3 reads TGTGCCAGCAGTGAAGGTTTTGTGGGACAGGGCGCAGAGACCCAGTACTTC. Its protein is CASSEGFVGQGAETQYF.